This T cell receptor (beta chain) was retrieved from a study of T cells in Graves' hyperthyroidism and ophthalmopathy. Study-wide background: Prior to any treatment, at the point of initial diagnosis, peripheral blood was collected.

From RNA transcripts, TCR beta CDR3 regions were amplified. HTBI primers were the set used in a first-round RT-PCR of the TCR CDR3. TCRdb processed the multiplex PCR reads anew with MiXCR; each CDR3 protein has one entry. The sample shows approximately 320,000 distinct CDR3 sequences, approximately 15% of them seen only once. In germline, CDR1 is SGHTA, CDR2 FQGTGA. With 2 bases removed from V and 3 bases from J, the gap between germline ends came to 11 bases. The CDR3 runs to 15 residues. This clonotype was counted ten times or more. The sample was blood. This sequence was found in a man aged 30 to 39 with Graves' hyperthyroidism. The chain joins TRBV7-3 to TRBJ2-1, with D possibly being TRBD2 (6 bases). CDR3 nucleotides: TGTGCCAGCAGCTTATCGCGGGGTATCTACAATGAGCAGTTCTTC. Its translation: CASSLSRGIYNEQFF.